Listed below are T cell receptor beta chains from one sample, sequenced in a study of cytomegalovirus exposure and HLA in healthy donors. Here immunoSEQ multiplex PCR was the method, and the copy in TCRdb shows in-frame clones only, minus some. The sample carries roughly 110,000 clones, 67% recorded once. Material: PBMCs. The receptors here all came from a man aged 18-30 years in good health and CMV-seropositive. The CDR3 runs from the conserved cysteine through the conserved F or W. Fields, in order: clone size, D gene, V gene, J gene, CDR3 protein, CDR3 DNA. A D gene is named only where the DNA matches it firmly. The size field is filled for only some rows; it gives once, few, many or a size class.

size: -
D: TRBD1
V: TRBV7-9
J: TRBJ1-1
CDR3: CASSLVSATGGDEAFF
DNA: TGTGCCAGCAGCTTGGTGTCCGCGACAGGGGGCGATGAAGCTTTCTTT

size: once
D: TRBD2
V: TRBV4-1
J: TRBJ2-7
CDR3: CASSQSGGAYEQYF
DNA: TGCGCCAGCAGTCAGAGCGGGGGGGCCTACGAGCAGTACTTC

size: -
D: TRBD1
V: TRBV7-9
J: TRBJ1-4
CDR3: CASSTDRGLRNEKLFF
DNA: TGTGCCAGCAGCACGGACAGGGGCTTGAGGAATGAAAAACTGTTTTTT

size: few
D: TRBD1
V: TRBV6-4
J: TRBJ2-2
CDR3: CASRTGDTGELFF
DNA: TGTGCCAGCAGGACAGGGGACACCGGGGAGCTGTTTTTT

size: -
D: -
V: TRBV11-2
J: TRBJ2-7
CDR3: CASSQDYVSYEQYF
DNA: TGTGCCAGCAGCCAGGACTATGTCTCCTACGAGCAGTACTTC

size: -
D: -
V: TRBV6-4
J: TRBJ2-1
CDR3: CASSPGLQDYNEQFF
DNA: TGTGCCAGCAGTCCCGGACTCCAGGACTACAATGAGCAGTTCTTC

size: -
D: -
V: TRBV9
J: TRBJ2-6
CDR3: CASSEQGDLFSGANVLTF
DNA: TGTGCCAGCAGCGAGCAGGGTGATCTCTTCTCTGGGGCCAACGTCCTGACTTTC

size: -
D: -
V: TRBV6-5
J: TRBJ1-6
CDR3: CASREKLNSPLHF
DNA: TGTGCCAGCAGGGAGAAGCTTAATTCACCCCTCCACTTT

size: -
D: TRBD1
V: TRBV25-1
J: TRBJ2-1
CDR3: CASSGGTGWFQGNEQFF
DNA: TGTGCCAGCAGTGGAGGGACAGGGTGGTTTCAGGGGAATGAGCAGTTCTTC

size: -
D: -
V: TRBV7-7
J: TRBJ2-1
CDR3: CASSFDRGARNEQFF
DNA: TGTGCCAGCAGCTTTGACCGGGGGGCACGGAATGAGCAGTTCTTC

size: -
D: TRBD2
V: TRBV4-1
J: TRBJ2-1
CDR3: CASSLPIGGRGLAGALYNEQFF
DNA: TGCGCCAGCAGCCTCCCAATTGGGGGGAGGGGGCTAGCGGGGGCACTCTACAATGAGCAGTTCTTC

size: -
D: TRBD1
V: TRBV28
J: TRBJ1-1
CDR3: CASSEKRQGSEAFF
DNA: TGTGCCAGCAGTGAAAAGCGACAGGGCTCGGAAGCTTTCTTT

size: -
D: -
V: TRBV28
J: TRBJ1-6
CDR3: CASSFWLAPLHF
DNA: TGTGCCAGCAGTTTTTGGCTGGCCCCCCTCCACTTT

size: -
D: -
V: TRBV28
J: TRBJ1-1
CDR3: CASTSLDRRYTEAFF
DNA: TGTGCCAGCACCTCACTTGACAGGAGGTATACTGAAGCTTTCTTT

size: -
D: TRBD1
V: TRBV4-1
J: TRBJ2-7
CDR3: CASSRLITGAPSYEQYF
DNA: TGCGCCAGCAGCCGTTTAATTACAGGGGCGCCCTCCTACGAGCAGTACTTC

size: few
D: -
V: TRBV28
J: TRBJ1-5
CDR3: CASDWGRSNQPQHF
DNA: TGTGCCAGCGACTGGGGGAGGAGCAATCAGCCCCAGCATTTT

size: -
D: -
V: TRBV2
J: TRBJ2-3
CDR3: CASSERVGGSGSDTQYF
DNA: TGTGCCAGCAGTGAAAGGGTGGGGGGAAGCGGTTCAGATACGCAGTATTTT

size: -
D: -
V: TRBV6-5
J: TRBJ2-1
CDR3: CASSPGVPENEQFF
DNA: TGTGCCAGCAGCCCCGGGGTCCCTGAGAATGAGCAGTTCTTC

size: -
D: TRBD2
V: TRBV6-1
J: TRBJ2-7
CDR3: CASSEWLAGYEQYF
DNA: TGTGCCAGCAGTGAATGGCTAGCGGGATACGAGCAGTACTTC

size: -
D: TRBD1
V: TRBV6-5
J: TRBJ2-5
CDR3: CASSYDAYRGRETQYF
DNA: TGTGCCAGCAGTTACGACGCCTACAGGGGGCGGGAGACCCAGTACTTC

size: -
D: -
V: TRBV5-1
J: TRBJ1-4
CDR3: CASSAGGGYEKLFF
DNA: TGCGCCAGCAGCGCGGGGGGAGGGTATGAAAAACTGTTTTTT

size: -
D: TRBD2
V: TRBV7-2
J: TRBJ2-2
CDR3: CASSPLAGGPDGELFF
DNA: TGTGCCAGCAGCCCACTAGCGGGGGGGCCTGACGGGGAGCTGTTTTTT

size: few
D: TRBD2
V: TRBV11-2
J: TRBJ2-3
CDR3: CASSLTAGEIRDTQYF
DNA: TGTGCCAGCAGCTTAACCGCGGGGGAGATTAGGGATACGCAGTATTTT

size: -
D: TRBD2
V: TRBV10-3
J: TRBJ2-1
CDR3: CAISPRLAGVGEQFF
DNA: TGTGCCATCAGCCCCCGACTAGCGGGGGTTGGGGAGCAGTTCTTC

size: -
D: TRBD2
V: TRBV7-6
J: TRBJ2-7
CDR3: CASSLGGGAGEQYF
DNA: TGTGCCAGCAGCTTAGGCGGGGGGGCCGGCGAGCAGTACTTC

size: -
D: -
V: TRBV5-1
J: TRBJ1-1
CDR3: CASSLSLLRAGVNTEAFF
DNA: TGCGCCAGCAGCTTGTCCCTCTTACGGGCAGGGGTGAACACTGAAGCTTTCTTT

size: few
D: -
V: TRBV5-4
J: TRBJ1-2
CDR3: CASSLMTGPPGYGYTF
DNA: TGTGCCAGCAGCTTGATGACAGGCCCTCCGGGCTATGGCTACACCTTC

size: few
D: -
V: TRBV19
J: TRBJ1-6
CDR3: CASSIVSNSPLHF
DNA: TGTGCCAGTAGTATAGTGAGTAATTCACCCCTCCACTTT

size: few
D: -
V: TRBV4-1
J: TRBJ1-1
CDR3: CASSQGQKNTEAFF
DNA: TGCGCCAGCAGCCAAGGACAGAAGAACACTGAAGCTTTCTTT